The 10 T cell receptor beta chains listed next were all sequenced from one sample in a study of human T cells and chemical hapten exposure. Time point noted: pre-sensitization, week 0. Noted treatment: therapeutic diphenylcyclopropenone sensitization with weekly scalp DPC. TCRdb used MiXCR to reprocess the RACE reads, holding one entry per CDR3 protein. The sample yields 95,000 to 150,000 distinct CDR3 sequences, approximately 15% seen once. The specimen comprised whole blood, sampled in connection with sensitization to the hapten diphenylcyclopropenone (DPC). These receptors came from a woman between 18 and 29 years old with alopecia areata. Some clones in this sample may be carry-over from other donors' samples.

This clonotype has a handful of counts. This sequence joins TRBV24-1 and TRBJ2-5; 8 bases map to TRBD1. The CDR3 is 14 amino acids. Germline V gene lookup returns CDR1 KGHDR and CDR2 SFDVKD. The J segment lost 2 bases and the V segment lost 5 bases, leaving 3 bases of the junction unmatched. Written as DNA, the CDR3 is TGTGCCACCAGTGGGACAGGGCGGCAAGAGACCCAGTACTTC. Its translation is CATSGTGRQETQYF.

The chain is built from TRBV30 and TRBJ2-1; 7 nucleotides agree with TRBD1. The CDR3 sequence is 14 residues long. V shed 3 bases, J shed 4 bases, and the junction held 6 bases outside the gene matches. Germline values: CDR1 GTSNPN, CDR2 SVGIG (reference sequence). The CDR3 DNA is TGTGCCTGGAGAACAGGGGTTGGTTACAATGAGCAGTTCTTC. As protein: CAWRTGVGYNEQFF.

This clonotype was seen repeatedly, ten times or more. The V call is TRBV5-4, the J call TRBJ1-2; D ambiguous. The CDR3 is made up of 14 amino acids. V was trimmed by 0 bases and J by 8 bases, leaving 14 bases between them. The germline gives CDR1 SGHNT, CDR2 YYREEE (reference sequence). The CDR3 reads CASSLDLTTDGYTF. Here the CDR3 DNA reads TGTGCCAGCAGCTTGGACCTAACTACGGACGGCTACACCTTC.

This clonotype occurred a few times. The chain joins TRBV7-2 to TRBJ2-7; D is ambiguous. Germline V gene sequence: CDR1 SGHTA, CDR2 FQGNSA. V shed 5 bases and J shed 0 bases, with 8 bases lying between them. The length of the CDR3 is 13 residues. CDR3 sequence reads: CASSLRVSYEQYF. The CDR3 region has the DNA TGTGCCAGCAGCCTACGGGTCTCCTACGAGCAGTACTTC.

The CDR3 is CASSLLAGVSGANVLTF. The DNA for the CDR3 is TGTGCCAGCAGCTTACTAGCGGGGGTCTCTGGGGCCAACGTCCTGACTTTC. The chain combines TRBV13 with TRBJ2-6; 10 nucleotides agree with TRBD2. The V gene end was trimmed by 2 bases and the J gene end by 0 bases; junction bases not matched to a gene: 1. CDR1 and CDR2 from the germline V gene are PRHDT and FYEKMQ (reference sequence). The CDR3 runs 17 residues.

This clonotype turned up a few times. The rearrangement uses TRBV11-3 and TRBJ2-3; tentative D call: TRBD2 (6 bases). The CDR3 runs to 15 residues. Between the trimmed V and J ends, which lost 4 bases and 0 bases, there was a span of 11 bases. Germline V gene data show CDR1 as SGHNT and CDR2 as YENEEA. CDR3 DNA sequence: TGTGCCAGCAGCTCGGGGCGGGGTAGCACAGATACGCAGTATTTT. Translated, it gives CASSSGRGSTDTQYF.

This clonotype was observed a single time. This chain connects TRBV5-5 to TRBJ1-5, with no clear D. V gave up 2 bases and J gave up 2 bases, with 11 bases separating them. The V gene's germline CDR1 is SGHKS and CDR2 YYEKEE (reference sequence). The CDR3 totals 15 residues. CDR3 amino acids: CASSFYSKGNQPQHF. CDR3 in DNA: TGTGCCAGCAGCTTCTACAGTAAGGGCAATCAGCCCCAGCATTTT.

This clonotype appeared a few times. V is TRBV11-2 and J is TRBJ1-2, with D hard to call. This CDR3 has 15 residues. Germline loops: CDR1 SGHAT, CDR2 FQNNGV. V was pared by 1 base and J by 2 bases, with 11 bases between. DNA for the CDR3: TGTGCCAGCAGCTTAGTTGGCAGAAGAAACTATGGCTACACCTTC. Protein product: CASSLVGRRNYGYTF.

This chain connects TRBV5-6 to TRBJ1-2; a possible D gene is TRBD1 (5 bases). The CDR3 has 13 amino acids. CDR1 is SGHDT, CDR2 YYEEEE, per germline. Trimming removed 3 bases from V and 7 bases from J, with 13 bases in between. CDR3 sequence: CASSWGMLTGYTF. As DNA, the CDR3 is TGTGCCAGCAGCTGGGGCATGTTGACTGGCTACACCTTC.

This chain joins TRBV24-1 and TRBJ2-3, with D uncertain. The CDR3 spans 14 residues. The germline V and J ends were trimmed by 4 bases and 4 bases, with 11 bases remaining between them. Germline V CDR1 and CDR2: KGHDR, SFDVKD. The CDR3 is CATSDSLGADTQYF. The CDR3 coding sequence is TGTGCCACCAGTGACTCCCTTGGGGCAGATACGCAGTATTTT.